The 25 T cell receptor beta chains reported below all come from one sample, sequenced in a study of PD-L1 blockade in urothelial cancer. Assay used: immunoSEQ multiplex PCR; TCRdb lists only in-frame clones, some missing. The table includes about 52,000 clones, 60% to 80% detected once. The sequencing used PBMCs, collected around atezolizumab (anti-PD-L1) treatment. All receptors derive from a man in his 70s with urothelial cancer.

J is TRBJ2-7 and V is TRBV30; D may be TRBD2 (6 bases). The CDR3 runs to 16 residues. The V and J ends lost 4 bases and 2 bases respectively, with 21 bases between them. Germline V gene sequence: CDR1 GTSNPN, CDR2 SVGIG (reference sequence). CDR3 amino acids: CAWMKGGATSPYEQYF. The CDR3 nucleotides are TGTGCCTGGATGAAGGGAGGAGCAACCTCTCCCTACGAGCAGTACTTC. Full variable domain (remainder filled in from reference TRBV30 and TRBJ2-7): SQTIHQWPATLVQPVGSPLSLECTVEGTSNPNLYWYRQAAGRGLQLLFYSVGIGQISSEVPQNLSASRPQDRQFILSSKKLLLSDSGFYLCAWMKGGATSPYEQYFGPGTRLTVT.

This CDR3 is CASSPRGGSYYGYTF. The CDR3 region has the DNA TGTGCCAGCAGTCCCAGGGGAGGGAGCTACTATGGCTACACCTTC. The chain links TRBV6-5 to TRBJ1-2, with D tentatively TRBD1 (6 bases). CDR3 length equals 15 residues. Germline values: CDR1 MNHEY, CDR2 SVGAGI. Trimming cost V 5 bases and J 3 bases, with 16 bases left between them.

This chain joins TRBV27 and TRBJ1-3; 8 nucleotides align to TRBD1. With V trimmed by 4 bases and J by 5 bases, 4 bases remained unmatched. Germline-derived CDR1 and CDR2 are MNHEY and SMNVEV (reference sequence). The CDR3 spans 14 residues. The CDR3 DNA sequence: TGTGCCAGCAGTTCACGGACAGGGAGAAACACCATATATTTT. This encodes CASSSRTGRNTIYF.

The chain employs TRBV4-3 and TRBJ1-1, with D perhaps TRBD1 (5 bases). Deletions cut 4 bases from V and 1 base from J, with 16 bases between. In germline, CDR1 is LGHNA, CDR2 YSLEER. This CDR3 spans 16 amino acids. The CDR3 sequence: CASSPAGLGGNTEAFF. The DNA for the CDR3 is TGCGCCAGCAGCCCCGCGGGGTTGGGGGGGAACACTGAAGCTTTCTTT.

The chain employs TRBV6-1 and TRBJ1-5; D uncertain. Germline CDR1 is MNHNS and CDR2 is SASEGT. This CDR3 contains 14 residues. Trimming removed 3 bases from V and 2 bases from J, with 8 bases in between. Here the CDR3 reads CASSERMGNQPQHF. DNA for the CDR3: TGTGCCAGCAGTGAGCGGATGGGCAATCAGCCCCAGCATTTT.

The J gene is TRBJ1-4, the V gene TRBV7-2, with unresolved D. CDR1 and CDR2 (germline): SGHTA, FQGNSA. The V end was cut by 3 bases, the J end by 0 bases, with 8 bases between. The length of the CDR3 is 15 residues. The CDR3: CASSFDGTTNEKLFF. In DNA, the CDR3 is TGTGCCAGCAGCTTCGACGGGACAACTAATGAAAAACTGTTTTTT.

This chain connects TRBV19 to TRBJ2-3; no firm D call. This CDR3 has 13 residues. Trimming removed 5 bases at V and 5 bases at J, with 11 bases between. The V gene's germline CDR1 is LNHDA and CDR2 SQIVND (reference sequence). The DNA for the CDR3 is TGTGCCAGTAGTCGCCCTAGAGGAGATACGCAGTATTTT. The encoded protein is CASSRPRGDTQYF.

The genes are TRBV18 and TRBJ2-3; D is possibly TRBD2 (6 bases). Trimming took 2 bases from V and 0 from J, leaving 9 bases between them. Germline lookup yields CDR1 KGHSH and CDR2 LQKENI. This CDR3 region has 15 residues. CDR3 nucleotides: TGTGCCAGCTCACCAACTAGCAGAAGCACAGATACGCAGTATTTT. As protein: CASSPTSRSTDTQYF.

The chain recombines TRBV29-1 with TRBJ2-3; D uncertain. V lost 1 base and J lost 4, with 3 bases in between. Germline assignment: CDR1 SQVTM and CDR2 ANQGSEA. The CDR3 spans 11 residues. The CDR3 DNA reads TGCAGCGTTGAAGTCGCAGATACGCAGTATTTT. Translating gives CSVEVADTQYF.

V gene TRBV6-5 combines with J gene TRBJ1-2; D unclear. This CDR3 contains 14 residues. Trimming took off 7 bases at V and 4 bases at J, with 16 bases between the two ends. Germline V gene data show CDR1 as MNHEY and CDR2 as SVGAGI. The DNA of the CDR3 is TGTGCCAGCACCCAAAACGCCGGGTCCTATGGCTACACCTTC. Translating gives CASTQNAGSYGYTF.

There are many counts of this clone. The chain couples TRBV6-5 to TRBJ2-7; 9 nucleotides match TRBD1. Trimming took 5 bases from V and 1 from J; bases not matched to a gene: 6. This CDR3 is 15 amino acids long. Germline CDR1 is MNHEY and CDR2 is SVGAGI. For the CDR3, the DNA is TGTGCCAGCAGTGCCCCGGGACAGGGATCCTACGAGCAGTACTTC. Its protein is CASSAPGQGSYEQYF.

The chain joins TRBV2 to TRBJ1-2, with 10 positions matching TRBD1. CDR1 is SNHLY and CDR2 is FYNNEI in the germline V gene. This CDR3 is built from 14 residues. V shed 6 bases, J shed 4 bases, and the junction held 5 bases outside the gene matches. CDR3 sequence reads: CASRGTGATYGYTF. Written as DNA, the CDR3 is TGTGCCAGCAGGGGGACAGGGGCCACCTATGGCTACACCTTC.

The chain recombines TRBV7-9 with TRBJ1-1; 8 bases are shared with TRBD1. After removal of 5 bases from V and 3 bases from J, the junction contained 8 bases not matched to a gene. Germline V gene lookup returns CDR1 SEHNR and CDR2 FQNEAQ (reference sequence). This CDR3 has 15 residues. DNA of the CDR3: TGTGCCAGCAGCCAATTCCAGGGGGCGGACACTGAAGCTTTCTTT. Translation: CASSQFQGADTEAFF.

The CDR3 here is CASSLGTVAVETQYF. The CDR3, as DNA: TGCGCCAGCAGCTTGGGGACAGTGGCGGTAGAGACCCAGTACTTC. The chain combines TRBV5-1 with TRBJ2-5; tentative D call: TRBD1 (6 bases). The V gene's germline CDR1 is SGHRS and CDR2 YFSETQ. CDR3 length: 15 amino acids. The V gene lost 0 bases and the J gene lost 4 bases, with 13 bases spanning the gap.

The chain combines TRBV30 with TRBJ2-3; TRBD2 agrees at 10 bases. V was clipped by 8 bases and J by 2 bases; unmatched bases: 10. The CDR3 consists of 15 residues. Germline CDR1 is GTSNPN and CDR2 is SVGIG (reference sequence). CDR3 protein: CARGNSGRLTDTQYF. CDR3 nucleotide sequence: TGTGCCCGGGGGAATAGCGGGAGGCTCACAGATACGCAGTATTTT. Using reference TRBV30 and TRBJ2-3 for the parts outside the CDR3, the full variable domain is SQTIHQWPATLVQPVGSPLSLECTVEGTSNPNLYWYRQAAGRGLQLLFYSVGIGQISSEVPQNLSASRPQDRQFILSSKKLLLSDSGFYLCARGNSGRLTDTQYFGPGTRLTVL.

CDR3 region: CASSLGVYGYTF. Written as DNA, the CDR3 is TGTGCCAGCAGCTTGGGAGTCTATGGCTACACCTTC. The chain is built from TRBV5-8 and TRBJ1-2, with D unresolved. The ends were cut back, 0 bases at V and 4 bases at J, with 4 bases in the middle. This CDR3 comprises 12 residues. Germline V gene sequence: CDR1 SGHTS, CDR2 YDEGEE.

The V gene is TRBV7-9, the J gene TRBJ1-4, with TRBD1 as a possible D gene (5 bases). V lost 3 bases and J lost 4, with 12 bases in between. CDR1 and CDR2 from the germline V gene are SEHNR and FQNEAQ (reference sequence). The CDR3 covers 15 residues. CDR3 sequence: CASSLGGTVNEKLFF. CDR3 coding DNA: TGTGCCAGCAGCTTGGGCGGGACGGTTAATGAAAAACTGTTTTTT.

The gene calls are TRBV11-2 and TRBJ2-5, with TRBD1 matching over 7 bases. The V gene's germline CDR1 is SGHAT and CDR2 FQNNGV. After removal of 1 base from V and 4 bases from J, the junction contained 6 bases not matched to a gene. This CDR3 is 15 amino acids long. For the CDR3, the DNA is TGTGCCAGCAGCTTAGCTCCTCACAGGGGAGAGACCCAGTACTTC. Translation gives CASSLAPHRGETQYF.

CDR3 amino acids: CASSLGGGRGYTF. In DNA, the CDR3 is TGTGCCAGCAGTTTAGGCGGGGGTCGTGGCTACACCTTC. V gene TRBV28 combines with J gene TRBJ1-2, with a possible D match to TRBD1 (5 bases). The CDR3 contains 13 residues. The germline V gene encodes CDR1 MDHEN and CDR2 SYDVKM. Trimming shortened V by 2 bases and J by 7 bases, and 11 bases separated the two germline ends.

This clone has only one observation. The CDR3 region has the DNA TGTGCCAGCAGTTACGAAGGGACACCTTACGAGCAGTACTTC. It yields the protein CASSYEGTPYEQYF. J is TRBJ2-7 and V is TRBV6-5; D possibly corresponds to TRBD1 (6 bases). The V gene lost 2 bases and the J gene lost 4 bases, with 12 bases spanning the gap. This CDR3 is 14 amino acids long. Germline V lookup: CDR1 MNHEY, CDR2 SVGAGI.

V usage is TRBV10-3 and J usage is TRBJ1-1; D unclear. Germline-derived CDR1 and CDR2 are ENHRY and SYGVKD. The ends were cut back, 3 bases at V and 0 bases at J, with 5 bases in the middle. The CDR3 has 13 amino acids. CDR3 nucleotides: TGTGCCATCAGTGAACACCTGAACACTGAAGCTTTCTTT. It yields the protein CAISEHLNTEAFF.

This clone was picked up a small number of times. V gene TRBV7-9 combines with J gene TRBJ1-2, with 7 bases fitting TRBD1. V dropped 3 bases and J dropped 5; count of bases not matched to a gene: 9. Germline assignment: CDR1 SEHNR and CDR2 FQNEAQ (reference sequence). The CDR3 loop spans 15 amino acids. The CDR3 region is CASSFTGTDPYGYTF. The CDR3, as DNA: TGTGCCAGCAGCTTCACCGGGACAGACCCATATGGCTACACCTTC.

V and J are TRBV19 and TRBJ1-4; the D gene is possibly TRBD1 (5 bases). Germline assignment: CDR1 LNHDA and CDR2 SQIVND (reference sequence). V was cut by 9 bases and J by 5 bases, with 16 bases left in between. This CDR3 spans 14 amino acids. CDR3 region: CASRNLGGNEKLFF. The CDR3 bases are TGTGCCAGCCGCAACCTGGGGGGAAATGAAAAACTGTTTTTT.

The chain carries TRBV6-6 and TRBJ1-2; 7 bases match TRBD1. The CDR3 length is 15 residues. CDR1 is MNHNY, CDR2 SVGAGI, per germline (reference sequence). Trimming cost V 6 bases and J 0 bases; bases outside gene matches: 7. CDR3 coding DNA: TGTGCCAGCAGGGCCTACAGGGGAACTAACTATGGCTACACCTTC. Its translation: CASRAYRGTNYGYTF.

The CDR3, as DNA: TGCGCCAGCAGCCCGCTAGGACAGGCGGCAAGTGAAAAACTGTTTTTT. It specifies CASSPLGQAASEKLFF. The V call is TRBV5-1, the J call TRBJ1-4; 7 bases line up with TRBD1. With V trimmed by 4 bases and J by 7 bases, 13 bases remained unmatched. Germline-derived CDR1 and CDR2 are SGHRS and YFSETQ. The CDR3 contains 16 residues.